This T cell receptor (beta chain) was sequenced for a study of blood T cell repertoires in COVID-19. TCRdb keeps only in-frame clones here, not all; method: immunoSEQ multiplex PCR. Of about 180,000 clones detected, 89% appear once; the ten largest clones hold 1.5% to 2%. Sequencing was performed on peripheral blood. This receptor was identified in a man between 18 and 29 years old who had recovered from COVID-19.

CDR3 region: CASSFDSRGYMYEQFF. CDR3 sequence (DNA): TGTGCCAGCAGTTTCGACTCGCGAGGTTATATGTATGAGCAGTTCTTC. The rearrangement uses TRBV6-6 and TRBJ2-1; D call uncertain. V shed 4 bases and J shed 8 bases, with 21 bases lying between them. Germline lookup yields CDR1 MNHNY and CDR2 SVGAGI (reference sequence). This CDR3 is 16 amino acids long.